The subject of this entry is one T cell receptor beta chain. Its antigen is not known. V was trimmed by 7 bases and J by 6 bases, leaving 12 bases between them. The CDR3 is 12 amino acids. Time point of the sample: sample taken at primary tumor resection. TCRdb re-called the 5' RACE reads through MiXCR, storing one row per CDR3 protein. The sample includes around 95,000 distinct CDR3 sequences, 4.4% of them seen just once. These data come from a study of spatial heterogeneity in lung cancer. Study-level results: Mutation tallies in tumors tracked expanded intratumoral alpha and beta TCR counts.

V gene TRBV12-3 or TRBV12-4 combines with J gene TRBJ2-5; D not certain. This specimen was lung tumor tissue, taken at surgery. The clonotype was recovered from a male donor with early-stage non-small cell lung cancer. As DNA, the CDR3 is TGTGCCAGCAAGAAAGGGTGGAAGACCCAGTACTTC. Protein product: CASKKGWKTQYF.